This is a list of T cell receptor beta chains from one sample in a study of graft-versus-host responses after intestinal transplantation. Assay: immunoSEQ multiplex PCR; the TCRdb copy retains only in-frame clones and omits some. The data hold about 86,000 clones, with about nine tenths observed a single time. No antigen has been identified for these receptors. Sequenced here: unstimulated CD4+ T cells sorted from spleen or lymph node cells, sampled before transplant. These receptor sequences come from a human donor who was the organ donor for an intestinal transplant. Both conserved end residues are part of each CDR3. D genes are given only for firm matches. The listing skips clone size in some rows; elsewhere it reads once, few, many or a size class.

DNA,CDR3,length,V,D,J,size
TGCGCCAGCAGCCAAGCAGGGGGCCACCCCACTGAAGCTTTCTTT,CASSQAGGHPTEAFF,15,TRBV4-1,TRBD1,TRBJ1-1,NA
TGTGCCAGCAGCCAAGGGGGAGGCCACACTAATGAAAAACTGTTTTTT,CASSQGGGHTNEKLFF,16,TRBV4-2,NA,TRBJ1-4,NA
TGTGCCAGCAGCCCCCGACAGGGCGGCTTTAACTATGGCTACACCTTC,CASSPRQGGFNYGYTF,16,TRBV7-3,TRBD1,TRBJ1-2,NA
TGTGCCATCAGTGAGACAGGGGCGCCTGTTTTCGCTGGCTACACCTTC,CAISETGAPVFAGYTF,16,TRBV10-3,TRBD1,TRBJ1-2,NA
TGTGCCAGCAGGGTACTAGCGGGAAGCTACGAGCAGTACTTC,CASRVLAGSYEQYF,14,TRBV28,TRBD2,TRBJ2-7,NA
TGCAGCGTTTGGACTAGCGGGAGGGGTAGGACCGGGGAGCTGTTTTTT,CSVWTSGRGRTGELFF,16,TRBV29-1,TRBD2,TRBJ2-2,NA
TGTGCCAGCAGCCAGGTAGGGGCTAGCGGGGGATTTTACAATGAGCAGTTCTTC,CASSQVGASGGFYNEQFF,18,TRBV4-2,TRBD2,TRBJ2-1,NA
TGTGCCAGCCGCGGGACAGACACTGAAGCTTTCTTT,CASRGTDTEAFF,12,TRBV6-1,TRBD1,TRBJ1-1,NA
TGCGCCAGCAGCTTGGGTCTAGCGGGAGGTAATGAGCAGTTCTTC,CASSLGLAGGNEQFF,15,TRBV5-1,TRBD2,TRBJ2-1,NA
TGTGCCAGCAGTGAATTAGGGGGCCACGAGCAGTACTTC,CASSELGGHEQYF,13,TRBV25-1,TRBD1,TRBJ2-7,NA
TGTGCCTGGAAATCAATGGAGGGGCCCCGGGAGCTGTTTTTT,CAWKSMEGPRELFF,14,TRBV30,NA,TRBJ2-2,NA
TGTGCCAGCAGCTTGGCCCCCGTCAATGAGCAGTTCTTC,CASSLAPVNEQFF,13,TRBV7-3,NA,TRBJ2-1,NA
TGTGCCAGCAGCTTTTCCGGCGGGGAGACCCAGTACTTC,CASSFSGGETQYF,13,TRBV7-2,NA,TRBJ2-5,NA
TGCGCCAGCAGCTTGGACCCCCGGGCCAGACAGGAGACCCAGTACTTC,CASSLDPRARQETQYF,16,TRBV5-1,NA,TRBJ2-5,NA
TGTGCCAGCAGTGAAGCCGGGAGCAATCAGCCCCAGCATTTT,CASSEAGSNQPQHF,14,TRBV6-1,NA,TRBJ1-5,NA
TGTGCCAGCAGCTTAACAGGGTCGGGGATAGAGACCCAGTACTTC,CASSLTGSGIETQYF,15,TRBV7-3,NA,TRBJ2-5,NA
TGTGCCAGCAGCTTGGACAGATACACAGATACGCAGTATTTT,CASSLDRYTDTQYF,14,TRBV5-4,NA,TRBJ2-3,NA
TGTGCCAGCAGCTTGTGGGGCGGGGGGGCCCGGGAGCAGTACTTC,CASSLWGGGAREQYF,15,TRBV5-4,TRBD2,TRBJ2-5,once
TGCGCCAGCAGCCAAGATCTAGGACAGGGGACATATGGGACCCAGTACTTC,CASSQDLGQGTYGTQYF,17,TRBV4-3,TRBD1,TRBJ2-5,NA
TGTGCCAGCAGCCAAACCACGGGGGAGGGTTATCGCTACACCTTC,CASSQTTGEGYRYTF,15,TRBV7-9,NA,TRBJ1-2,NA
TGTGCCAGCAGGGACATGGCCTCGAGTACTGAAGCTTTCTTT,CASRDMASSTEAFF,14,TRBV7-2,NA,TRBJ1-1,few
TGTGCCAGCAGCTTAGAGATAGCGGCGAACACCGGGGAGCTGTTTTTT,CASSLEIAANTGELFF,16,TRBV7-2,NA,TRBJ2-2,NA
TGTGCCAGCAGTTACTCTGGCAGGGGGCTTGGTGGCTACACCTTC,CASSYSGRGLGGYTF,15,TRBV6-5,TRBD1,TRBJ1-2,NA
TGTGCCAGCAGCGCGACCAAAGCGACTCAGACAGATACGCAGTATTTT,CASSATKATQTDTQYF,16,TRBV9,NA,TRBJ2-3,NA
TGCGCCAGCAGCCAACCTAGACAGGGCAAGAATTCACCCCTCCACTTT,CASSQPRQGKNSPLHF,16,TRBV4-1,TRBD1,TRBJ1-6,NA
TGTGCCAGTAGTGGCAGGGCTGGGGCCAACGTCCTGACTTTC,CASSGRAGANVLTF,14,TRBV19,NA,TRBJ2-6,NA
TGTGCCAGCAATCTAGCAACTAATGAAAAACTGTTTTTT,CASNLATNEKLFF,13,TRBV6-1,NA,TRBJ1-4,NA
TGCGCCAGCAGCTCGGACAGGGCGGTCACTGAAGCTTTCTTT,CASSSDRAVTEAFF,14,TRBV5-1,TRBD1,TRBJ1-1,NA
TGTGCCAGCAGCTCTGGGACTCAGAATGAAAAACTGTTTTTT,CASSSGTQNEKLFF,14,TRBV7-2,NA,TRBJ1-4,NA
TGTGCCAGCAGCTTAGGTCCAGGGGGCTTCGGAGATACGCAGTATTTT,CASSLGPGGFGDTQYF,16,TRBV7-2,TRBD1,TRBJ2-3,NA
TGTGCCAGCAGAGCGTTAACGAACACTGAAGCTTTCTTT,CASRALTNTEAFF,13,TRBV28,NA,TRBJ1-1,NA
TGTGCCAGCAGCGTAGACGCCCAAAGGACAGGGATAGAGCAGTACTTC,CASSVDAQRTGIEQYF,16,TRBV9,TRBD1,TRBJ2-7,NA
TGCGCCAGCAGCTTGGTCCCGTCTAGCCAAGAGACCCAGTACTTC,CASSLVPSSQETQYF,15,TRBV5-1,NA,TRBJ2-5,NA
TGTGCCAGCAGCCGGACAGGGACCTACGAGCAGTACTTC,CASSRTGTYEQYF,13,TRBV25-1,TRBD1,TRBJ2-7,NA
TGTGCCAGCAGCTTGGCCGGGGCGGGGGGGTGGAATGAGCAGTTCTTC,CASSLAGAGGWNEQFF,16,TRBV5-4,TRBD2,TRBJ2-1,NA
TGTGCCAGCCTTAGCGGGAGCAATGAGCAGTTCTTC,CASLSGSNEQFF,12,TRBV6-6,TRBD2,TRBJ2-1,few
TGTGCCAGCAGCCGGGGGGGCGTCACCCAAGAGACCCAGTACTTC,CASSRGGVTQETQYF,15,TRBV7-3,TRBD2,TRBJ2-5,NA
TGTGCCAGCAGTGATCCCGTAGCTAGGAAGTGGAATGAGCAGTTCTTC,CASSDPVARKWNEQFF,16,TRBV2,NA,TRBJ2-1,few
TGTGCCAGCAGCTTAAACGCCGGGAGTGGGGACGAGCAGTACTTC,CASSLNAGSGDEQYF,15,TRBV7-3,NA,TRBJ2-7,NA
TGTGCCAGCAGTCCATACGGTCGGGGGTTACACTACGAGCAGTACTTC,CASSPYGRGLHYEQYF,16,TRBV5-4,NA,TRBJ2-7,NA
TGTGCCAGCAGCGGCACCGGGGGCTATGGCTACACCTTC,CASSGTGGYGYTF,13,TRBV2,NA,TRBJ1-2,NA
TGCGCCAGCAGCTTGTTAGGACAGCTGGGCACTGAAGCTTTCTTT,CASSLLGQLGTEAFF,15,TRBV5-1,NA,TRBJ1-1,NA